The 17 T cell receptor beta chains given below trace back to one sample, sequenced in a study of shared clonotypes between healthy human individuals. Only in-frame clones appear in the TCRdb table, and some are missing; sequencing was by immunoSEQ multiplex PCR. The data show about 480,000 clones, about three quarters seen once. The sample comprised PBMCs. These receptors were collected from a woman between 40 and 50 years old in good health. Some clones in this sample may be carry-over from other donors' samples.

This clone has more than one count but fewer than ten. As DNA, the CDR3 is TGTGCCAGCAGCTTAGATCGAACTAGCGGGATGGGGGCCCAGTACTTC. Translating gives CASSLDRTSGMGAQYF. The chain carries TRBV7-2 and TRBJ2-5; 10 bases are a match to TRBD2. The germline V gene encodes CDR1 SGHTA and CDR2 FQGNSA. The V segment lost 1 base and the J segment 9 bases; nucleotides outside the gene matches: 11. The CDR3 has 16 residues.

This chain links TRBV28 with TRBJ2-7; the D gene is possibly TRBD2 (5 bases). Germline values: CDR1 MDHEN, CDR2 SYDVKM. Trimming removed 3 bases at V and 3 bases at J, with 15 bases between. The CDR3 has 15 amino acids. The CDR3 DNA is TGTGCCAGCAGTTTTGTGGGAGAACTGGGCTACGAGCAGTACTTC. It is translated as CASSFVGELGYEQYF.

The J gene is TRBJ1-1, the V gene TRBV6-6; D is uncertain. The CDR3 is 13 amino acids. V shed 2 bases and J shed 2 bases, with 6 bases lying between them. Germline lookup yields CDR1 MNHNY and CDR2 SVGAGI (reference sequence). CDR3 region: CASSYAENTEAFF. The CDR3 region has the DNA TGTGCCAGCAGTTACGCGGAAAACACTGAAGCTTTCTTT.

This chain connects TRBV30 to TRBJ2-7; possible D gene TRBD1, 6 bases. V was shortened by 3 bases and J by 2 bases, with 17 bases between the two germline ends. The CDR3 spans 15 residues. Germline V CDR1 and CDR2: GTSNPN, SVGIG (reference sequence). The CDR3 sequence is CAWSHTRTETYEQYF. The CDR3 DNA sequence: TGTGCCTGGAGCCACACAAGGACAGAGACCTACGAGCAGTACTTC. The full variable domain, rest sourced from reference TRBV30 and TRBJ2-7, is SQTIHQWPATLVQPVGSPLSLECTVEGTSNPNLYWYRQAAGRGLQLLFYSVGIGQISSEVPQNLSASRPQDRQFILSSKKLLLSDSGFYLCAWSHTRTETYEQYFGPGTRLTVT.

V usage is TRBV30 and J usage is TRBJ2-5, with D hard to call. Germline CDR1 GTSNPN, CDR2 SVGIG (reference sequence). Trimming stripped 2 bases from V and 0 bases from J, with 7 bases between. CDR3 length: 13 amino acids. The CDR3 DNA sequence: TGTGCCTGGAGTCCGGCGGACCAAGAGACCCAGTACTTC. Its protein product is CAWSPADQETQYF. Drawing the rest from reference TRBV30 and TRBJ2-5, the complete variable domain is SQTIHQWPATLVQPVGSPLSLECTVEGTSNPNLYWYRQAAGRGLQLLFYSVGIGQISSEVPQNLSASRPQDRQFILSSKKLLLSDSGFYLCAWSPADQETQYFGPGTRLLVL.

The chain recombines TRBV18 with TRBJ2-5; 12 bases fit TRBD1. The J call could be wrong; TRBJ2-7 is a better fit for the DNA end. The CDR3 totals 15 residues. Germline V gene lookup returns CDR1 KGHSH and CDR2 LQKENI. The CDR3 reads CASSPRGQGATEQYF. Written as DNA, the CDR3 is TGTGCCAGCTCACCTCGGGGACAGGGGGCAACCGAGCAGTACTTC.

The chain employs TRBV6-5 and TRBJ2-7, with D possibly matching TRBD1 (6 bases). The V end was cut by 4 bases, the J end by 3 bases, with 19 bases between. The CDR3 has 16 amino acids. The germline V gene encodes CDR1 MNHEY and CDR2 SVGAGI. The CDR3 coding sequence is TGTGCCAGCAGTTCTCGACGGGCAGGGGTACACTACGAGCAGTACTTC. This gives the protein CASSSRRAGVHYEQYF.

This clone was observed a single time. The V call is TRBV28, the J call TRBJ2-5, with D possibly TRBD1 on 6 matching bases. There are 16 residues in the CDR3. Germline CDR1 and CDR2: MDHEN and SYDVKM. V was trimmed by 2 bases and J by 2 bases, leaving 15 bases between them. The DNA for the CDR3 is TGTGCCAGCAGTTTACCGAGACAGGCTAAACAAGAGACCCAGTACTTC. Its translation is CASSLPRQAKQETQYF.

V gene TRBV7-9 combines with J gene TRBJ1-2; D may be TRBD1 (5 bases). The germline V gene has CDR1 SEHNR and CDR2 FQNEAQ (reference sequence). Trimming took 2 bases from V and 7 from J, leaving 8 bases between them. This CDR3 comprises 12 residues. The CDR3 DNA sequence: TGTGCCAGCAGCTTATCAAGGGGTGGCTACACCTTC. Translation: CASSLSRGGYTF.

The chain couples TRBV7-9 to TRBJ2-3; 10 nucleotides align to TRBD2. Germline CDR1 is SEHNR and CDR2 is FQNEAQ (reference sequence). The CDR3 covers 16 residues. V was clipped by 5 bases and J by 0 bases; unmatched bases: 5. The CDR3 protein is CASSEAGGASTDTQYF. CDR3 bases: TGTGCCAGCAGCGAAGCGGGGGGGGCTAGCACAGATACGCAGTATTTT.

V gene TRBV25-1 combines with J gene TRBJ2-1; D uncertain. The CDR3 covers 15 residues. The V end lost 4 bases, the J end lost 6 bases, and 16 bases lay between the germline ends. Per the germline V gene, CDR1 is MGHDK and CDR2 is SYGVNS. In DNA form, the CDR3 reads TGTGCCAGCAGTGCGCCTCTAGTCAGACCCAATGAGCAGTTCTTC. The encoded protein is CASSAPLVRPNEQFF.

This chain links TRBV15 with TRBJ2-5, with a possible D match to TRBD1 (8 bases). The germline V and J ends were trimmed by 0 bases and 4 bases, with 21 bases remaining between them. The CDR3 covers 18 residues. CDR1 and CDR2 from the germline V gene are LNHNV and YYDKDF (reference sequence). The CDR3 sequence: CATSRDPKQGGIGETQYF. CDR3 coding DNA: TGTGCCACCAGCAGAGACCCTAAACAGGGGGGGATCGGAGAGACCCAGTACTTC.

The chain carries TRBV29-1 and TRBJ2-5; D might be TRBD2 (5 bases). CDR3 size: 13 residues. Germline V gene data show CDR1 as SQVTM and CDR2 as ANQGSEA. Trimming removed 3 bases from V and 4 bases from J, with 12 bases in between. The CDR3 coding sequence is TGCAGCGTTGACGTCGGGAAAAGAGAGACCCAGTACTTC. It yields the protein CSVDVGKRETQYF.

This clone was seen a single time. This rearrangement joins TRBV7-9 to TRBJ1-2; D gene uncertain. The CDR3 consists of 13 residues. V gave up 7 bases and J gave up 7 bases, with 16 bases separating them. The germline V gene has CDR1 SEHNR and CDR2 FQNEAQ (reference sequence). The CDR3 coding sequence is TGTGCCAGCACCACCGAAGGACCTGGTGGCTACACCTTC. As protein: CASTTEGPGGYTF.

V is TRBV10-3 and J is TRBJ2-1; D not resolved. The V end lost 0 bases, the J end lost 3 bases, and 3 bases lay between the germline ends. Germline V lookup: CDR1 ENHRY, CDR2 SYGVKD. The CDR3 length is 13 residues. CDR3 region: CAISESDYNEQFF. CDR3 nucleotide sequence: TGTGCCATCAGTGAGTCGGACTACAATGAGCAGTTCTTC.

The chain has TRBV5-1 and TRBJ1-5; TRBD1 might be the D (5 bases). Germline V gene sequence: CDR1 SGHRS, CDR2 YFSETQ. Trimming cost V 4 bases and J 4 bases, with 9 bases left between them. This CDR3 comprises 13 residues. The CDR3 nucleotides read TGCGCCAGCAGCAAGGAGGGGAATCAGCCCCAGCATTTT. Its translation is CASSKEGNQPQHF.

V is TRBV11-2 and J is TRBJ1-2; TRBD1 matches 11 bases. V was pared by 1 base and J by 2 bases, with 3 bases of the junction left unmatched. This CDR3 has 16 residues. Germline lookup yields CDR1 SGHAT and CDR2 FQNNGV. The CDR3 loop is CASSLAGQGENYGYTF. The CDR3 DNA reads TGTGCCAGCAGCTTAGCGGGACAGGGGGAGAACTATGGCTACACCTTC.